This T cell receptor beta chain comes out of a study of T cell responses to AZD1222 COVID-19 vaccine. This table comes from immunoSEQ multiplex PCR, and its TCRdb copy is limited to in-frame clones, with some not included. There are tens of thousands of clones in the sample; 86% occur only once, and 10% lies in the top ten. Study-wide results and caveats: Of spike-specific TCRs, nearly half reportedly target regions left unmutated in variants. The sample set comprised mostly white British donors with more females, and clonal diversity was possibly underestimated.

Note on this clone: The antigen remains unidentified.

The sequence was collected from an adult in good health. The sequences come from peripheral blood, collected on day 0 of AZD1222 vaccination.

The CDR3 sequence: CASSPVGYTEAFF. The CDR3, as DNA: TGTGCCAGCTCGCCGGTAGGTTACACTGAAGCTTTCTTT. The gene calls are TRBV18 and TRBJ1-1; no clear D. Trimming removed 6 bases at V and 3 bases at J, with 11 bases between. The CDR3 runs 13 residues. Germline V gene data show CDR1 as KGHSH and CDR2 as LQKENI.